This T cell receptor (beta chain) comes out of a study of cytomegalovirus exposure and HLA in healthy donors. Study-wide results and caveats: Among TCR beta chains, those listed as cytomegalovirus-associated numbered around 180.

Both 60 Vbeta primers and 13 Jbeta primers went into the PCR. Authors' processing steps: Some 11 million shared chains were among the approximately 82 million unique TCR beta chains that a later analysis counted. The assay was immunoSEQ multiplex PCR, and TCRdb's table has in-frame clones only and misses some. V and J calls and clone size are as listed in that table; D and trimming were resolved from the DNA. The sample has 90,000 to 120,000 clones, 74% seen once. The trim removed 4 bases at V and 5 bases at J, leaving 6 bases unmatched. Germline assignment: CDR1 SGHTA and CDR2 FQGNSA. The CDR3 is 14 amino acids. This clone was detected a few times. Its antigen remains unknown.

The V call is TRBV7-2, the J call TRBJ1-2; 8 positions match TRBD1. The origin of this receptor is a woman between 40 and 50 years old in good health and CMV-seropositive. Sequenced sample: PBMCs. CDR3 nucleotide sequence: TGTGCCAGCAGCTGGGACAGGACAGGGTATGGCTACACCTTC. Translation gives CASSWDRTGYGYTF.